Each of the 22 T cell receptor delta chains below was sequenced from the same sample in a study of Vδ1+ human thymocytes (dated by TCRdb to the late 2010s). Results and caveats for the whole study, not just this receptor: Unlike the oligoclonal repertoires in peripheral blood, the thymic TRG and TRD repertoires appeared highly polyclonal, with Gaussian CDR3 length distributions.

The sequencer listed for this sample is Illumina MiSeq. RNA extraction was carried out with the RNeasy mini kit, and reverse transcription was then done using Superscript III. CDR3 amplicons were produced by multiplex PCR using pooled V-gene forward primers and a constant-region reverse primer with Illumina adaptor overhangs. TCRdb reanalyzed the public reads with the CATT caller, and identical DNA sequences were merged afterwards. Counted in this sample were about 50,000 delta-chain clones; around 16% of them appeared once. Approximately 0.4% of the sample is taken by the ten largest. Their antigens are not known. Sample: Vdelta1+ gamma-delta thymocytes from the thymus. In the paper's terms, the cell subset or site label means: FACS-sorted CD3+ TCRalphabeta- TCRVdelta1+ TCRVdelta2- thymocytes. The receptors were sampled from a girl in the first two years of life who had congenital heart surgery.

V is TRDV1 and J is TRDJ1, with TRDD3 as a possible D gene (6 bases). CDR1 and CDR2 from the germline V gene are TSWWSYY and QGS. The V gene lost 2 bases and the J gene lost 0 bases, with 13 bases spanning the gap. The CDR3 spans 16 residues. CDR3 protein: CALGEAGDLNTDKLIF. The CDR3, as DNA: TGTGCTCTTGGGGAAGCTGGGGATCTGAACACCGATAAACTCATCTTT.

The chain is built from TRDV1 and TRDJ1; TRDD3 matches at 11 bases. The CDR3 extends over 19 amino acids. Germline V gives CDR1 TSWWSYY, CDR2 QGS. Trimming cost V 2 bases and J 6 bases; bases outside gene matches: 17. The CDR3 sequence: CALGEGTRGPDWGINKLIF. CDR3 nucleotides: TGTGCTCTTGGGGAAGGGACCCGCGGCCCTGACTGGGGGATAAATAAACTCATCTTT.

V and J are TRDV1 and TRDJ1; a weak D match, TRDD2 (5 bases). There are 15 residues in the CDR3. V was trimmed by 1 base and J by 4 bases, leaving 13 bases between them. Germline V gene lookup returns CDR1 TSWWSYY and CDR2 QGS. In DNA form, the CDR3 reads TGTGCTCTTGGGGAACCTTCCCTTCTGTTCGATAAACTCATCTTT. It specifies CALGEPSLLFDKLIF.

The table lists this clone with a few counts. The V and J genes are TRDV1 and TRDJ1; 9 nucleotides agree with TRDD2. The germline V gene encodes CDR1 TSWWSYY and CDR2 QGS. CDR3 size: 27 residues. V dropped 4 bases and J dropped 0; count of bases not matched to a gene: 39. In nucleotides, the CDR3 is TGTGCTCTTGGGGCCCGTCGGCCCCCTTCCTACGTTCAGAACCTGGGGGCCCACAACCTACACACCGATAAACTCATCTTT. Its translation is CALGARRPPSYVQNLGAHNLHTDKLIF.

This rearrangement joins TRDV1 to TRDJ1; D is perhaps TRDD3 (6 bases). Germline V gene lookup returns CDR1 TSWWSYY and CDR2 QGS. The length of the CDR3 is 23 residues. V shed 0 bases and J shed 0 bases, with 32 bases lying between them. CDR3 region: CALGELGASFRVWGRGYTDKLIF. CDR3 DNA: TGTGCTCTTGGGGAACTAGGGGCCTCCTTTCGGGTCTGGGGCAGGGGGTACACCGATAAACTCATCTTT.

The genes are TRDV1 and TRDJ1; 11 bases agree with TRDD3. Germline V gene data show CDR1 as TSWWSYY and CDR2 as QGS. This CDR3 spans 18 amino acids. Trimming took 3 bases from V and 3 from J; bases not matched to a gene: 12. As DNA, the CDR3 is TGTGCTCTTGGGGAGTCCTCCATTGACTGGGGGATAGCCGATAAACTCATCTTT. Translated, it gives CALGESSIDWGIADKLIF.

This rearrangement joins TRDV1 to TRDJ1, with 11 bases lining up with TRDD3. The CDR3 spans 21 residues. The V gene end was trimmed by 1 base and the J gene end by 0 bases; junction bases not matched to a gene: 16. Germline loops: CDR1 TSWWSYY, CDR2 QGS. CDR3 sequence: CALGEQVHSRLGDRDTDKLIF. CDR3 nucleotides: TGTGCTCTTGGGGAACAAGTACATTCTAGACTGGGGGATAGGGACACCGATAAACTCATCTTT.

In this sample, this clone turned up a few times. J is TRDJ1 and V is TRDV2, with 12 bases that match TRDD3. Looked up from germline, CDR1 is GEAIGNYY and CDR2 is EKD. The ends lost 0 bases at V and 2 bases at J; junction bases unmatched: 12. The CDR3 is 19 amino acids. The CDR3 loop reads CACDTGGWGIRKRTDKLIF. CDR3 sequence (DNA): TGTGCCTGTGACACCGGGGGCTGGGGGATACGCAAACGGACCGATAAACTCATCTTT.

On this clone: A much larger clone differs by one base, so this may be a read error. Other DNA variants within this sample encode the same CDR3. V is TRDV2 and J is TRDJ1; 8 positions match TRDD3. The CDR3 has 17 amino acids. Germline V gene data show CDR1 as GEAIGNYY and CDR2 as EKD. Here the CDR3 reads CACDTVVGDYDTDKLIF. In DNA, the CDR3 is TGTGCCTGTGACACCGTGGTGGGGGATTACGACACCGATAAACTCATTTTT.

Points on this clone: The germline gene is not matched at one end of the junction; a read error may be the cause. The chain has TRDV1 and TRDJ1, with 13 bases aligning to TRDD3. The CDR3 has 26 residues. CDR1 and CDR2 (germline): TSWWSYY, QGS. CDR3 in DNA: TGCGCTCTTGGGGAATTTCCGTCAGTCGTCCTTTTACTGGGGGATACGCGAAAGGGGAACACCGATAAACTCATCTTT. It codes for CALGEFPSVVLLLGDTRKGNTDKLIF.

Only a few counts were recorded for this clone. This chain links TRDV2 with TRDJ2; a weak D match, TRDD3 (5 bases). The CDR3 has 14 amino acids. Germline V gene sequence: CDR1 GEAIGNYY, CDR2 EKD. The V end lost 0 bases, the J end lost 13 bases, and 17 bases lay between the germline ends. The CDR3 loop reads CACDTLEGGDTLFF. The DNA of the CDR3 is TGTGCCTGTGACACCTTGGAAGGGGGTGATACACTCTTCTTT.

This clone was picked up a small number of times. The gene calls are TRDV1 and TRDJ1; D might be TRDD2 (6 bases). The CDR3 covers 15 residues. Germline CDR1 TSWWSYY, CDR2 QGS. Deletions cut 3 bases from V and 11 bases from J, with 22 bases between. The CDR3 region is CALGEYCLPPAWLIF. The CDR3 nucleotides read TGTGCTCTTGGGGAGTATTGCCTTCCCCCAGCCTGGCTCATCTTT.

This clone was seen a few times. This rearrangement joins TRDV1 to TRDJ1, with 12 bases matching TRDD3. This CDR3 has 19 residues. CDR1 and CDR2 (germline): TSWWSYY, QGS. V was pared by 3 bases and J by 0 bases, with 11 bases of the junction left unmatched. CDR3 sequence (DNA): TGTGCTCTTGGGGAGTACTGGGGGATACACGTCCCGTACACCGATAAACTCATCTTT. It yields the protein CALGEYWGIHVPYTDKLIF.

This clone was observed a few times. This rearrangement joins TRDV1 to TRDJ1, with a possible D match to TRDD3 (6 bases). The CDR3 is 19 residues long. CDR1 is TSWWSYY and CDR2 is QGS in the germline V gene. V lost 1 base and J 1 base, leaving 22 bases between the germline ends. CDR3 sequence (DNA): TGTGCTCTTGGGGAACGACACCGGGGGACTACTGAGGTCACCGATAAACTCATCTTT. It yields the protein CALGERHRGTTEVTDKLIF.

The genes are TRDV1 and TRDJ1; 13 nucleotides match TRDD3. CDR3 size: 24 residues. Germline loops: CDR1 TSWWSYY, CDR2 QGS. Trimming took 2 bases from V and 3 from J; bases not matched to a gene: 27. CDR3 amino acids: CALGELWGGSNWGIRERGADKLIF. DNA of the CDR3: TGTGCTCTTGGGGAATTGTGGGGCGGTTCTAACTGGGGGATACGCGAAAGAGGCGCCGATAAACTCATCTTT.

J is TRDJ1 and V is TRDV1; D is possibly TRDD3 (6 bases). The CDR3 consists of 17 residues. Germline V gene lookup returns CDR1 TSWWSYY and CDR2 QGS. V dropped 2 bases and J dropped 0 bases, with 16 bases sitting between them. The CDR3 region has the DNA TGTGCTCTTGGGGAAGATCCCCCGGGGGAATACACCGATAAACTCATCTTT. This gives the protein CALGEDPPGEYTDKLIF.

The chain links TRDV1 to TRDJ1; 12 bases agree with TRDD3. Germline CDR1 TSWWSYY, CDR2 QGS. V was pared by 0 bases and J by 5 bases, with 16 bases of the junction left unmatched. The CDR3 is made up of 20 amino acids. The DNA for the CDR3 is TGTGCTCTTGGGGAACTAGATTCGGACTGGGGGATACCGGTTGCTGATAAACTCATCTTT. As protein: CALGELDSDWGIPVADKLIF.

The chain uses TRDV1 and TRDJ1; TRDD2 matches 9 bases. The V gene end was trimmed by 4 bases and the J gene end by 0 bases; junction bases not matched to a gene: 30. This CDR3 spans 24 amino acids. Germline CDR1 reads TSWWSYY; CDR2 reads QGS. CDR3 region: CALGGLFPPSYRGVAGGYTDKLIF. Here the CDR3 DNA reads TGTGCTCTTGGGGGCCTCTTCCCCCCTTCCTACCGTGGGGTCGCCGGGGGGTACACCGATAAACTCATCTTT.

This clone has only a few counts. The chain employs TRDV1 and TRDJ2; 10 nucleotides line up with TRDD3. This CDR3 spans 24 amino acids. From germline, CDR1 is TSWWSYY and CDR2 QGS. Unmatched junction bases numbered 27, after V lost 5 bases and J lost 0 bases. The CDR3 sequence: CALGNPSGSFPIGLGDTLTAQLFF. The CDR3 DNA follows: TGTGCTCTTGGGAACCCATCTGGAAGTTTCCCGATTGGTCTGGGGGATACTTTGACAGCACAACTCTTCTTT.

In its sample, this clone was seen a few times. The genes are TRDV1 and TRDJ1, with D possibly matching TRDD3 (5 bases). This CDR3 is built from 20 residues. Trimming removed 0 bases at V and 0 bases at J, with 23 bases between. Germline-derived CDR1 and CDR2 are TSWWSYY and QGS. The CDR3 here is CALGELGAPPVLDYTDKLIF. DNA for the CDR3: TGTGCTCTTGGGGAACTGGGGGCCCCACCCGTACTAGATTACACCGATAAACTCATCTTT.

Notes on this clone: A much larger clone differs from this one at a single base, so this may be a read error. Other DNA sequences of this sample code for an identical CDR3. The genes are TRDV2 and TRDJ1; TRDD3 matches 10 bases. Germline assignment: CDR1 GEAIGNYY and CDR2 EKD. The CDR3 sequence is 19 residues long. V dropped 2 bases and J dropped 5; count of bases not matched to a gene: 19. CDR3 sequence: CACDSEASGDTHRTDKLIF. The CDR3 DNA follows: TGTGCCTGTGACAGCGAGGCGTCGGGGGATACGCATCGTACTGATAAACTCATCTTT.

This clone was detected a few times. The gene calls are TRDV1 and TRDJ1; TRDD3 matches at 12 bases. The CDR3 loop spans 21 amino acids. CDR1 is TSWWSYY, CDR2 QGS, per germline. V gave up 2 bases and J gave up 1 base; unmatched junction bases: 17. CDR3 loop: CALGEKLPTPLGDTRTDKLIF. For the CDR3, the DNA is TGTGCTCTTGGGGAAAAGCTTCCTACTCCACTGGGGGATACCCGCACCGATAAACTCATCTTT.